Here is one T cell receptor beta chain with its context. J lost 4 bases, V lost 1 base, and 9 bases had no gene match. This CDR3 has 17 residues. The germline V gene has CDR1 LGHDT and CDR2 YNNKEL (reference sequence). As processed by the authors: Counts of nucleated cells, estimated from reference gene primer amplification, were obtained. Sequencing was performed with immunoSEQ multiplex PCR; in TCRdb, only in-frame clones are kept and a portion is missing. D and trimming come from the DNA, and the V and J calls and clone size come from that table. The data contain more than 200,000 clones, around 90% of them seen just once; the ten biggest clones take up over 1.5%. These data are taken from a study of blood T cell repertoires in COVID-19. Overall study: Sources were T cells, B-cell-depleted T cells, or PBMCs; the material itself was cDNA or gDNA.

The chain uses TRBV3-1 (or the pseudogene TRBV3-2) and TRBJ1-5; 8 bases fit TRBD1. Sequenced sample: peripheral blood. This sequence was found in a man aged 65 to 79 with acute or convalescent COVID-19. CDR3 coding DNA: TGTGCCAGCAGCCAAGGTAAGGCAGGGGGCTTAAATCAGCCCCAGCATTTT. This encodes CASSQGKAGGLNQPQHF.